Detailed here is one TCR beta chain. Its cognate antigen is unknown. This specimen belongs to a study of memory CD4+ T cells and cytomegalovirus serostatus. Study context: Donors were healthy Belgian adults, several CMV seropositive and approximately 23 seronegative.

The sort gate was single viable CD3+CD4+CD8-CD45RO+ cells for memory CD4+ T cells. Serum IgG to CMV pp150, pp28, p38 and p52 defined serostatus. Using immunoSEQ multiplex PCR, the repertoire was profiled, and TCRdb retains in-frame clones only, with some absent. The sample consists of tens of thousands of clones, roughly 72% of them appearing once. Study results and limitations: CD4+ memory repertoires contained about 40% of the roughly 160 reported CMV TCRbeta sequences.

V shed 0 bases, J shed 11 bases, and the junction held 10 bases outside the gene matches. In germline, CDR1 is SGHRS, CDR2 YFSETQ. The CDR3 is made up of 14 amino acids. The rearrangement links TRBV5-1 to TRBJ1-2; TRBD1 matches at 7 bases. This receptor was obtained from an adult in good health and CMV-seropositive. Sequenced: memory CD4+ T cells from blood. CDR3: CASSLGSTGAVYTF. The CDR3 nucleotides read TGCGCCAGCAGCTTGGGATCCACAGGGGCCGTATACACCTTC.